This T cell receptor beta chain was captured by sequencing in a study of blood T cell repertoires in COVID-19. TCRdb's table, derived via immunoSEQ multiplex PCR, lists solely in-frame clones and lacks some. The table includes roughly 250,000 clones, about 88% detected once. Germline lookup yields CDR1 SEHNR and CDR2 FQNEAQ (reference sequence). Trimming cost V 6 bases and J 1 base, with 12 bases left between them. This CDR3 has 15 residues. The receptor comes from a middle-aged woman who had recovered from COVID-19. The chain employs TRBV7-9 and TRBJ2-2; D is possibly TRBD2 (6 bases). The specimen sequenced was peripheral blood. CDR3 nucleotides: TGTGCCAGCAGACATACTAGCTTGAACACCGGGGAGCTGTTTTTT. This translates into CASRHTSLNTGELFF.